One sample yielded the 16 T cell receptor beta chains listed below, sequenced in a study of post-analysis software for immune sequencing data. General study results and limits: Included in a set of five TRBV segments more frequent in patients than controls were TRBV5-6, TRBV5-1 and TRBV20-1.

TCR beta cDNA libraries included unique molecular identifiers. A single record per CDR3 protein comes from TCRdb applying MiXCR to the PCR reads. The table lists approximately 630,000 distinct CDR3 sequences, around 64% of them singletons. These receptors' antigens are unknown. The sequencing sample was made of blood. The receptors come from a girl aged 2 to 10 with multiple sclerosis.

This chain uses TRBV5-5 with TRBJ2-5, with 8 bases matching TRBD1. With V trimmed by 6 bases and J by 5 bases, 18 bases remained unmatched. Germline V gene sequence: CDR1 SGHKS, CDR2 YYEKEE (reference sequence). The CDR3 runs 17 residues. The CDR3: CASTLTADRAFLETQYF. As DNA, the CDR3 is TGTGCCAGCACCCTCACGGCGGACAGGGCTTTTCTGGAGACCCAGTACTTC.

The CDR3 DNA follows: TGTGCCAGCACCTCAGCGGGGGCAGCAGATACGCAGTATTTT. Protein sequence: CASTSAGAADTQYF. The chain employs TRBV28 and TRBJ2-3, with 8 bases matching TRBD2. Germline CDR1 MDHEN, CDR2 SYDVKM. J was trimmed by 4 bases and V by 7 bases; bases with no gene match: 7. CDR3 length: 14 amino acids.

CDR3 DNA: TGCGCCAGCAGCCCCGGGACAGGCCAAAGCTCCTACAATGAGCAGTTCTTC. This encodes CASSPGTGQSSYNEQFF. The V and J genes are TRBV5-1 and TRBJ2-1, with 8 bases aligning to TRBD1. CDR1 and CDR2 from the germline V gene are SGHRS and YFSETQ. The CDR3 covers 17 residues. Germline trimming cut 4 bases from V and 0 bases from J; bases unmatched to any gene: 9.

The CDR3 region is CASSETTNSLGTRPDTEAFF. CDR3 in DNA: TGTGCCAGCAGCGAAACGACTAATAGCCTAGGGACTAGACCGGACACTGAAGCTTTCTTT. This chain links TRBV6-2 or TRBV6-3 with TRBJ1-1; tentatively, D is TRBD1 (5 bases). The CDR3 consists of 20 residues. Germline CDR1 MNHEY, CDR2 SVGEGT. With 6 bases removed from V and 3 bases from J, the gap between germline ends came to 32 bases.

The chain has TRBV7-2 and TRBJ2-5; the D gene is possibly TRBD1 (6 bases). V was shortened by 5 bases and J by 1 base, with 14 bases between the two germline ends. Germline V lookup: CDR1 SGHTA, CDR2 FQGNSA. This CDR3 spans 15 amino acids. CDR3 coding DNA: TGTGCCAGCAGCGCCGACAGGACTCGCCAAGAGACCCAGTACTTC. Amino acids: CASSADRTRQETQYF.

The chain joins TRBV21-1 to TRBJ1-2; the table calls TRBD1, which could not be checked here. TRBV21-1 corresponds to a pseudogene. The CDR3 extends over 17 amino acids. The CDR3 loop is CASVIRDRGRRPAGYTF. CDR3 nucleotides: TGTGCCAGCGTAATCCGGGACAGGGGGCGCAGACCTGCTGGCTACACCTTC.

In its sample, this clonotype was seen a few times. CDR3 sequence reads: CASSVGPSGSYEQYF. The CDR3 nucleotides are TGTGCCAGCAGCGTAGGTCCTAGCGGCTCCTACGAGCAGTACTTC. This chain joins TRBV9 and TRBJ2-7; TRBD2 matches 7 bases. CDR1 is SGDLS, CDR2 YYNGEE, per germline. The CDR3 contains 15 residues. V was clipped by 0 bases and J by 0 bases; unmatched bases: 3.

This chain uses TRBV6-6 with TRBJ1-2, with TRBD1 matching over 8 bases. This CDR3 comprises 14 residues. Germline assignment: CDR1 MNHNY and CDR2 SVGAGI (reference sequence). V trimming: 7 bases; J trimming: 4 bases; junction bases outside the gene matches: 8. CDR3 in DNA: TGTGCCAGCACCTCGACAGGGGTCCTCTATGGCTACACCTTC. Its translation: CASTSTGVLYGYTF.

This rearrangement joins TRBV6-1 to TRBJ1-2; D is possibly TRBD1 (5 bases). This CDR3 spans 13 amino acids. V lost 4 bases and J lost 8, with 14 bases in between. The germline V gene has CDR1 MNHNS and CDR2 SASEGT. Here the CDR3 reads CASSAEGTLGYTF. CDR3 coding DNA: TGTGCCAGCAGTGCGGAGGGGACTCTGGGCTACACCTTC.

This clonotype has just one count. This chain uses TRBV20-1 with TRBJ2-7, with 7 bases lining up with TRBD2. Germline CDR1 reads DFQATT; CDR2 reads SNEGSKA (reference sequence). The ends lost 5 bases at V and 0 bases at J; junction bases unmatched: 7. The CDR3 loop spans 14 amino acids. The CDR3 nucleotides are TGCAGTGCTGGGGGGGGTCAGAGCTCCTACGAGCAGTACTTC. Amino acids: CSAGGGQSSYEQYF.

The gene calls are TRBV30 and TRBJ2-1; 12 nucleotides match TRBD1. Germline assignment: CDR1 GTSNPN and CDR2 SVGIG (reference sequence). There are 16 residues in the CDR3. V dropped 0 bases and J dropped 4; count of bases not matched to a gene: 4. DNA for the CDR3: TGTGCCTGGAGTGTCCCGGGACAGGGGGCATACAATGAGCAGTTCTTC. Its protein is CAWSVPGQGAYNEQFF.

As DNA, the CDR3 is TGTGCCAGCAGTGTCCCGGGACTAGCGGCGGAGACCCAGTACTTC. The encoded protein is CASSVPGLAAETQYF. The chain employs TRBV28 and TRBJ2-5, with TRBD2 matching 11 bases. This CDR3 region has 15 residues. CDR1 MDHEN and CDR2 SYDVKM come from the germline V gene. With V trimmed by 5 bases and J by 5 bases, 7 bases remained unmatched. Complete variable domain (other parts from reference TRBV28 and TRBJ2-5): DVKVTQSSRYLVKRTGEKVFLECVQDMDHENMFWYRQDPGLGLRLIYFSYDVKMKEKGDIPEGYSVSREKKERFSLILESASTNQTSMYLCASSVPGLAAETQYFGPGTRLLVL.

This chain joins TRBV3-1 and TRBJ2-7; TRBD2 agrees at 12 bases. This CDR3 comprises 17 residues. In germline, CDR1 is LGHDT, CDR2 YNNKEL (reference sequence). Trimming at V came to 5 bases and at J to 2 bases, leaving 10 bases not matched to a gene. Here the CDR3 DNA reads TGTGCCAGCAGCGGGGGACTAGCGGGTCCGGTTACCTACGAGCAGTACTTC. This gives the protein CASSGGLAGPVTYEQYF.

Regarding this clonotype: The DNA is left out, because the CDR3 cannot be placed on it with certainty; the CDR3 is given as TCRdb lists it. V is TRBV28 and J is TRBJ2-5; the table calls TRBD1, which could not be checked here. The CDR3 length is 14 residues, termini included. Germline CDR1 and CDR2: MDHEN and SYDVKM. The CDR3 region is CASILGGQQETQYF.

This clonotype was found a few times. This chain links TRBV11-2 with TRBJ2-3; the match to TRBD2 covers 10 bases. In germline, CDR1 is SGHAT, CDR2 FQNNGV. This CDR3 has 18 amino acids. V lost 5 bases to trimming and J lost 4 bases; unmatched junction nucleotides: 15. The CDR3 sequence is CASSPPQSGRAGSDTQYF. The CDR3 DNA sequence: TGTGCCAGCAGCCCACCCCAGAGCGGGAGGGCCGGATCAGATACGCAGTATTTT.

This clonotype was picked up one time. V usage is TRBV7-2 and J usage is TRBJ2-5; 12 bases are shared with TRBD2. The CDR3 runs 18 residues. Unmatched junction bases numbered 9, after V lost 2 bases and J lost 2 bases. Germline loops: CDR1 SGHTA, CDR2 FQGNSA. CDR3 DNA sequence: TGTGCCAGCAGCTTAATGTCTAGCGGGGGGGCCTCACAAGAGACCCAGTACTTC. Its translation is CASSLMSSGGASQETQYF.